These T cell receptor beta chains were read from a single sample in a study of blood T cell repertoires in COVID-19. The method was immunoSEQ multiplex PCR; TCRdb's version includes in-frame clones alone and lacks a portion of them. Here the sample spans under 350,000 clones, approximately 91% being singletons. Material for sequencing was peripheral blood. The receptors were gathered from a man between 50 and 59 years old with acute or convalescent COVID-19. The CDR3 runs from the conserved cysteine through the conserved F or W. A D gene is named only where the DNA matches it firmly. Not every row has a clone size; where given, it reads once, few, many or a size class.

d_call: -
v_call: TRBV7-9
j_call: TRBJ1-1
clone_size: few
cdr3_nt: TGTGCCAGCACCCCACTAGGGAGGCACACTGAAGCTTTCTTT
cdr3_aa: CASTPLGRHTEAFF

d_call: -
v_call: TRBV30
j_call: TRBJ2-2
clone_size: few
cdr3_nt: TGTGCCTGGAGTTGGACACTCAACACCGGGGAGCTGTTTTTT
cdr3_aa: CAWSWTLNTGELFF

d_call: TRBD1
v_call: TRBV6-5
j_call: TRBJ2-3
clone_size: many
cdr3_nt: TGTGCCAGCACCCGGGACAGGGGGCAAGATACGCAGTATTTT
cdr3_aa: CASTRDRGQDTQYF

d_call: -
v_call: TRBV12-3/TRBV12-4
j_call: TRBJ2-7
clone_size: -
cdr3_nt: TGTGCCAGCAGTCCGCTGCCCTCGGGGGAGCAGTACTTC
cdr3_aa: CASSPLPSGEQYF

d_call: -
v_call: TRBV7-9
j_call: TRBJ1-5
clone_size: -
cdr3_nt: TGTGCCAGCAGCTTAGCTGGAATAAAAGGGGTTGGCAATCAGCCCCAGCATTTT
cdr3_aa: CASSLAGIKGVGNQPQHF

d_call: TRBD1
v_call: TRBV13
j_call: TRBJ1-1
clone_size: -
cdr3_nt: TGTGCCAGCAGCACTAGGACAGGGGCGAACACTGAAGCTTTCTTT
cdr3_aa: CASSTRTGANTEAFF

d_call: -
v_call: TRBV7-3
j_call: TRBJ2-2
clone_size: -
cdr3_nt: TGTGCCAGCAGCCCCCTGGACAGCCTGAACACCGGGGAGCTGTTTTTT
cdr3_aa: CASSPLDSLNTGELFF

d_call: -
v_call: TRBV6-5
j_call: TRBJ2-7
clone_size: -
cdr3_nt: TGTGCCAGCAGCCGTGACAGAAGATACGAGCAGTACTTC
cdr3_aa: CASSRDRRYEQYF

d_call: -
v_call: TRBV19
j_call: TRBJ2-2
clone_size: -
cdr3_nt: TGTGCCAGTAGTATGGGGCAGCTCACCGGGGAGCTGTTTTTT
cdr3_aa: CASSMGQLTGELFF

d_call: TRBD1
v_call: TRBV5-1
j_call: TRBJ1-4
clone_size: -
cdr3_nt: TGCGCCAGATCTAGAGAGGGGACAGGCTGGGAAAAACTGTTTTTT
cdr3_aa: CARSREGTGWEKLFF

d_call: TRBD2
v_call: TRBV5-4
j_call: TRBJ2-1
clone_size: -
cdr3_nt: TGTGCCAGCAGCTCAGGACTAGCGGGGGGCGGGGAGCAGTTCTTC
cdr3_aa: CASSSGLAGGGEQFF

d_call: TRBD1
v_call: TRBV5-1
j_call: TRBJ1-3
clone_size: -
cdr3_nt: TGCGCCAGCAGTGACACGACAGGGAGTGGAAACACCATATATTTT
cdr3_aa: CASSDTTGSGNTIYF

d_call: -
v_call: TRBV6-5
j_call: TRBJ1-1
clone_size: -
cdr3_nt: TGTGCCAGCAGTTACTCGCCAGGGCTGAACACTGAAGCTTTCTTT
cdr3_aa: CASSYSPGLNTEAFF

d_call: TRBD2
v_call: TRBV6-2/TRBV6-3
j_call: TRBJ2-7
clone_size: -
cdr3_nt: TGTGCCAGCAGTTATGAAATGGGACTAGGTGGCTACGAGCAGTACTTC
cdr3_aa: CASSYEMGLGGYEQYF

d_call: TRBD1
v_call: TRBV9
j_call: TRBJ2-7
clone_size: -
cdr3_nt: TGTGCCAGCAGCTCCGGACAGGGCTCCTACGAGCAGTACTTC
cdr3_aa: CASSSGQGSYEQYF

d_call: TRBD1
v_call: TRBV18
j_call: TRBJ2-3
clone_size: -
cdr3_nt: TGTGCCAGCTCACCGGGACAGGGGGCCAGACTTAGCACAGATACGCAGTATTTT
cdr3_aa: CASSPGQGARLSTDTQYF

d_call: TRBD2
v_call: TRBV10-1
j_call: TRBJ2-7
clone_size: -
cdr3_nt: TGCGCCAGCAGAGCGGGGGGAGCCTACGAGCAGTACTTC
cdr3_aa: CASRAGGAYEQYF

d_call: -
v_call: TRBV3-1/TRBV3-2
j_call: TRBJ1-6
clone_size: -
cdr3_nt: TGTGCCAGCAGCCCCCGGGGGTCACCCCTCCACTTT
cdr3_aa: CASSPRGSPLHF

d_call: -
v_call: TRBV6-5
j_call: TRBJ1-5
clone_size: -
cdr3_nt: TGTGCCAGCAGTCCGACCGGAGGTTATCAGCCCCAGCATTTT
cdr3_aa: CASSPTGGYQPQHF

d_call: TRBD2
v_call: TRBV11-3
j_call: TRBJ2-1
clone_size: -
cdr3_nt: TGTGCCAGCAGCTTTAGCGGGGCAAGCTCCTACAATGAGCAGTTCTTC
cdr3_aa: CASSFSGASSYNEQFF

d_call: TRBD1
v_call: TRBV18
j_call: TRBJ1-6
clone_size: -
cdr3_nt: TGTGCCAGCTCACCGACAGGGTATAATTCACCCCTCCACTTT
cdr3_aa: CASSPTGYNSPLHF

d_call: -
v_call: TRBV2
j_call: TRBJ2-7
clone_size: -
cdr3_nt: TGTGCCACCTGGCAGGTTTACGAGCAGTACTTC
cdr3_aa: CATWQVYEQYF

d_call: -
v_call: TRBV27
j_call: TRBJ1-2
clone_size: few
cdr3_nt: TGTGCCAGCTCTACCGGGATGCTTCAAGGCTACACCTTC
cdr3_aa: CASSTGMLQGYTF

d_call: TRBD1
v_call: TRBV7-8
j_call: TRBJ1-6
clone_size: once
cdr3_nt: TGTGCCAGCAGCTGGTCCACGACGGGACAGGTCCCACCCCTCCACTTT
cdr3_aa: CASSWSTTGQVPPLHF

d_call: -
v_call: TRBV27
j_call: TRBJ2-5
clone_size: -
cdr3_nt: TGTGCCAGCAGGCCTTTACTAGGGCGCGAGACCCAGTACTTC
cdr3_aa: CASRPLLGRETQYF

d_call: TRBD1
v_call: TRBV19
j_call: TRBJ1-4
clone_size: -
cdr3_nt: TGTGCCAGTAGTGTCGACAGGGTCAAACTGTTTTTT
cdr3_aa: CASSVDRVKLFF

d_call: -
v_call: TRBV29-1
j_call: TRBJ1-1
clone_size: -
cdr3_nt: TGCAGCGGGCAAGGGGCCACTGAAGCTTTCTTT
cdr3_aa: CSGQGATEAFF

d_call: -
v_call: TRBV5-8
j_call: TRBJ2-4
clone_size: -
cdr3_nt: TGTGCCAGCAGCCAGGGAGCCAAAAACATTCAGTACTTC
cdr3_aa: CASSQGAKNIQYF

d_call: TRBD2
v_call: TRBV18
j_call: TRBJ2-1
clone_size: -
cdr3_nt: TGTGCCAGCTCACCAGACGGGACTAGCGGGGTTAATGAGCAGTTCTTC
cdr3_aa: CASSPDGTSGVNEQFF

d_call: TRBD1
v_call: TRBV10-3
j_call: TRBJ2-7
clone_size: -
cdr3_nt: TGTGCCATCGGGGGGACAGGGACAGGCGAGCAGTACTTC
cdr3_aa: CAIGGTGTGEQYF

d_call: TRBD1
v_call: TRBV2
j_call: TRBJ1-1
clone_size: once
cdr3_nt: TGTGCCAGGCGAATTTCCGACAGGGGGGACGCTTTCTTT
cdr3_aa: CARRISDRGDAFF

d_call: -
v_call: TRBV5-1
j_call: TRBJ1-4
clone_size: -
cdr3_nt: TGCGCCAGCAGCTTGGACATGTTGGAAAAACTGTTTTTT
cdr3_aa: CASSLDMLEKLFF

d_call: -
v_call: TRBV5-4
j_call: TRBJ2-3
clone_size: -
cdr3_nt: TGTGCCAGCAGCTTGGGACAGAAACGAACAGATACGCAGTATTTT
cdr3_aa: CASSLGQKRTDTQYF